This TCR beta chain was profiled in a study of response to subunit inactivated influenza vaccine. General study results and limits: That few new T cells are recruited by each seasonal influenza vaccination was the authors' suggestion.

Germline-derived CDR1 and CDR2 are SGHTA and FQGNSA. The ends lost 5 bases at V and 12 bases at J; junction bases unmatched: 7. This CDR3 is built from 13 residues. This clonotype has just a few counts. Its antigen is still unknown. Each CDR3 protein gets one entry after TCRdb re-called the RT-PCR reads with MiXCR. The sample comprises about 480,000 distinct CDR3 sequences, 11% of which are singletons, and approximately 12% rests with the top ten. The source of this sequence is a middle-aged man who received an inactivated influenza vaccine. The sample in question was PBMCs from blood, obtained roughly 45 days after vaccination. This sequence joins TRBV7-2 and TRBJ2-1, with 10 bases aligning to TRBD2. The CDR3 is CASSLEREGLQFF. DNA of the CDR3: TGTGCCAGCAGCCTAGAGCGGGAGGGTTTGCAGTTCTTC. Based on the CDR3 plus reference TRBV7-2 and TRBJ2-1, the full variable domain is GAGVSQSPSNKVTEKGKDVELRCDPISGHTALYWYRQSLGQGLEFLIYFQGNSAPDKSGLPSDRFSAERTGGSVSTLTIQRTQQEDSAVYLCASSLEREGLQFFGPGTRLTVL.